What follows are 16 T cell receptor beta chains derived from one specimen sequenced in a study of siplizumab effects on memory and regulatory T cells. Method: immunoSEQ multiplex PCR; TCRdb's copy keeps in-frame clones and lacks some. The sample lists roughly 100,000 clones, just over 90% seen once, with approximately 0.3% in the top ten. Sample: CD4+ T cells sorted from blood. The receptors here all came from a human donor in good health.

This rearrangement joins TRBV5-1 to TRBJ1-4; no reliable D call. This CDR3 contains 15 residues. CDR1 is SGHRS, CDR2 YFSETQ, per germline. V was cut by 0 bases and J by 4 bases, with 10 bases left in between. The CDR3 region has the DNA TGCGCCAGCAGCTTGGAAGGGATCCTTAATGAAAAACTGTTTTTT. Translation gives CASSLEGILNEKLFF.

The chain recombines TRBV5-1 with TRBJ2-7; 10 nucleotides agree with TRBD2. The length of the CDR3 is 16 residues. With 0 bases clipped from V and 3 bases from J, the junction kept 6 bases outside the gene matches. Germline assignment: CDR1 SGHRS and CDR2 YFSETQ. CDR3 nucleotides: TGCGCCAGCAGCTTGGTGGCTAGCGGGAGTAGCTACGAGCAGTACTTC. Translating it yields CASSLVASGSSYEQYF.

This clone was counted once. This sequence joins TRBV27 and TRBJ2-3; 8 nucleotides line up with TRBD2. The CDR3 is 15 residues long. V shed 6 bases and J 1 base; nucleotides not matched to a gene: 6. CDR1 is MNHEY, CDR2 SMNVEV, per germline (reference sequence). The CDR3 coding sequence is TGTGCCAGCAGGTTCCGGGGGGGCGGCACAGATACGCAGTATTTT. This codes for CASRFRGGGTDTQYF.

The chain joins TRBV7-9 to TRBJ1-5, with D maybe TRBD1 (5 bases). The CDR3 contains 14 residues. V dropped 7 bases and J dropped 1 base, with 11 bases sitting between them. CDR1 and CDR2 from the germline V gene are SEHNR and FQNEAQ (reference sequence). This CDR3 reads CASTSEGSNQPQHF. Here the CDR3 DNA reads TGTGCCAGCACCTCCGAGGGGAGCAATCAGCCCCAGCATTTT.

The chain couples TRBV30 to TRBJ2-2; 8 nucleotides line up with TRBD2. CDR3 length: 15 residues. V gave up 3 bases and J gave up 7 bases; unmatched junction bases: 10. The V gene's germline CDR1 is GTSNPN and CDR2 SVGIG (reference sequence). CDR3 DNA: TGTGCCTGGAGGACTCTAGCGGGCTATGGCGGGGAGCTGTTTTTT. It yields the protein CAWRTLAGYGGELFF.

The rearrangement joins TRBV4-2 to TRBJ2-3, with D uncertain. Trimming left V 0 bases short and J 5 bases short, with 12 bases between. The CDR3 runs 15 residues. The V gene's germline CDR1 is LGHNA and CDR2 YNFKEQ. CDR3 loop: CASSQDPVLEDTQYF. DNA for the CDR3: TGTGCCAGCAGCCAAGATCCGGTTCTAGAAGATACGCAGTATTTT.

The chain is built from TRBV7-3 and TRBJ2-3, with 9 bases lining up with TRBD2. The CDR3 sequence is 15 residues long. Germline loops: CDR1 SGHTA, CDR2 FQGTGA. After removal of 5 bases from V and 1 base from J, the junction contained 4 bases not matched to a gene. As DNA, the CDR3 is TGTGCCAGCAGCCATCGGACTAGCGGCACAGATACGCAGTATTTT. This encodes CASSHRTSGTDTQYF.

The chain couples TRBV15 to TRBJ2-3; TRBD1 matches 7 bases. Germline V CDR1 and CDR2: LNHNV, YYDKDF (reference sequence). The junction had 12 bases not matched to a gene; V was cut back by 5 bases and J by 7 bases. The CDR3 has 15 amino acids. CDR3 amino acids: CATSRNLGGEYTQYF. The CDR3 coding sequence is TGTGCCACCAGCCGAAATCTAGGGGGCGAATATACGCAGTATTTT.

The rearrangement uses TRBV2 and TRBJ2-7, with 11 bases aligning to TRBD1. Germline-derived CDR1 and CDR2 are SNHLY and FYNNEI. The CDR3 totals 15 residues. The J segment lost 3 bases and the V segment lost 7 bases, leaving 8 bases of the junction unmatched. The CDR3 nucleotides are TGTGCCAGCACCAACGGACAGGGGGCGATCTACGAGCAGTACTTC. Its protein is CASTNGQGAIYEQYF.

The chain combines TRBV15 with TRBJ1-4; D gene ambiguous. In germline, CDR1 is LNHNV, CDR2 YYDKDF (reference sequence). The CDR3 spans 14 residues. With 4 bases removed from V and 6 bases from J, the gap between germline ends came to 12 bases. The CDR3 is CATSNDVIDEKLFF. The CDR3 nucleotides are TGTGCCACCAGCAACGATGTTATTGATGAAAAACTGTTTTTT.

CDR3 sequence: CAWSADRSREQYF. CDR3 bases: TGTGCCTGGAGTGCAGACAGGTCGAGGGAGCAGTACTTC. V gene TRBV30 combines with J gene TRBJ2-7, with D maybe TRBD1 (6 bases). The ends were cut back, 1 base at V and 7 bases at J, with 14 bases in the middle. Germline loops: CDR1 GTSNPN, CDR2 SVGIG (reference sequence). The CDR3 has 13 amino acids. The whole variable domain, remainder taken from reference TRBV30 and TRBJ2-7, is SQTIHQWPATLVQPVGSPLSLECTVEGTSNPNLYWYRQAAGRGLQLLFYSVGIGQISSEVPQNLSASRPQDRQFILSSKKLLLSDSGFYLCAWSADRSREQYFGPGTRLTVT.

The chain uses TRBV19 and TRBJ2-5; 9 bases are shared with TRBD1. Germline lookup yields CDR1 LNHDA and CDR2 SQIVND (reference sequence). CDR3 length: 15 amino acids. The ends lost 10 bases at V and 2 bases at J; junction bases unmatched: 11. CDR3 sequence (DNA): TGTGCCACCTCCCTGGGGGGACAGGGACAAGAGACCCAGTACTTC. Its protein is CATSLGGQGQETQYF. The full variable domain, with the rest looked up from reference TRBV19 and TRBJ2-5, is DGGITQSPKYLFRKEGQNVTLSCEQNLNHDAMYWYRQDPGQGLRLIYYSQIVNDFQKGDIAEGYSVSREKKESFPLTVTSAQKNPTAFYLCATSLGGQGQETQYFGPGTRLLVL.

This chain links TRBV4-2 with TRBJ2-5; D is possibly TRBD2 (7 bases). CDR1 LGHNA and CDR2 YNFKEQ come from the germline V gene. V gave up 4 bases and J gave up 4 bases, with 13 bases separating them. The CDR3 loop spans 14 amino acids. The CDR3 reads CASSRGGEGETQYF. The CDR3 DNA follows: TGTGCCAGCAGCCGAGGGGGGGAGGGAGAGACCCAGTACTTC.

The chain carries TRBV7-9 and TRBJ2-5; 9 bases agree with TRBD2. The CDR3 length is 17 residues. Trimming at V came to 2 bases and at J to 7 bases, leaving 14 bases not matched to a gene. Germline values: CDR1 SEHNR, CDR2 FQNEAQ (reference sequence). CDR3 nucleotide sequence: TGTGCCAGCAGCTTAAGGGCCCTAGCGGGACTCAGGGGGACCCAGTACTTC. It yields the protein CASSLRALAGLRGTQYF.

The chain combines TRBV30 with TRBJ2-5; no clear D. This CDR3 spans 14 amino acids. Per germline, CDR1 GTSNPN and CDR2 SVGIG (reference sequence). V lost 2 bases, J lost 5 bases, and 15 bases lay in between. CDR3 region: CAWSIQERRETQYF. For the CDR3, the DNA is TGTGCCTGGAGTATCCAAGAACGTAGGGAGACCCAGTACTTC.

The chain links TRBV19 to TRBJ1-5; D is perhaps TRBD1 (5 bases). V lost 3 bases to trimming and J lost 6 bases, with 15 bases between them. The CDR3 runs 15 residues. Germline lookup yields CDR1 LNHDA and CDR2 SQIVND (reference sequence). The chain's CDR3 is CASSITGRAGQPQHF. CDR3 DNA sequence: TGTGCCAGTAGTATCACCGGCAGGGCGGGTCAGCCCCAGCATTTT.